This T cell receptor (beta chain) was observed in a study of control samples from healthy donors and cancer patients (dated by TCRdb to between 2020 and 2021). About this clone: No cognate antigen has been identified for it. Within one base of it there is no much larger clone, and no base qualities were kept.

The library was prepared using the immunoSEQ multiplex PCR assay. Held by TCRdb, this immuneACCESS table contains in-frame sequences only and omits some clones. Under half of the omission traces to an unresolved V gene where checked; the cause of the rest is unknown. This sample holds some 87,000 clones; around 91% were observed only once. The ten largest clones capture approximately 15% of the sample. As encoded in the germline V gene (reference sequence), CDR1 is LGHDT while CDR2 is YNNKEL. At the junction V is shortened by 1 base and J by 7 bases, with 10 bases in between. From the cysteine through the phenylalanine, the CDR3 covers 13 amino acids. The CDR3 DNA has 39 bases and is translated from base 1.

The source of this sequence is a man between 25 and 39 years old in good health. Recombination linked TRBV3-1 (or the pseudogene TRBV3-2) to TRBJ2-5, with the identity of the D gene unclear. Sequences were obtained from blood. The DNA sequence is given as TGTGCCAGCAGCCAAGTGGACGGAGCGACCCAGTACTTC. Protein translation: CASSQVDGATQYF.